This entry lists 8 T cell receptor beta chains sequenced from one sample in a study of Ad26.COV2.S vaccination and SARS-CoV-2 variants. Clones were read by immunoSEQ multiplex PCR, and TCRdb kept only the in-frame ones, dropping some. Of roughly 380,000 clones listed, about 91% were seen once; the top ten hold under 5%. The material was peripheral blood, obtained after recovery from COVID-19. These receptor sequences come from a human donor who had recovered from COVID-19.

The rearrangement uses TRBV10-3 and TRBJ2-7; 8 nucleotides agree with TRBD1. The V segment lost 5 bases and the J segment 2 bases; nucleotides outside the gene matches: 8. From germline, CDR1 is ENHRY and CDR2 SYGVKD. This CDR3 spans 15 amino acids. The CDR3 DNA is TGTGCCATCAGTCCGGACAGGGCGAGAACCTACGAGCAGTACTTC. This gives the protein CAISPDRARTYEQYF.

This clone was seen a single time. The chain has TRBV14 and TRBJ2-5; D is ambiguous. The CDR3 totals 13 residues. Deletions cut 3 bases from V and 4 bases from J, with 9 bases between. The germline V gene encodes CDR1 SGHDN and CDR2 FVKESK. CDR3 loop: CASSQSTGETQYF. The CDR3 DNA follows: TGTGCCAGCAGCCAGTCAACGGGAGAGACCCAGTACTTC.

In DNA, the CDR3 is TGTGCCAGCAGCTACGGCTCGAACACCGGGGAGCTGTTTTTT. Translated: CASSYGSNTGELFF. The chain is built from TRBV7-6 and TRBJ2-2; the D is unclear. V was trimmed by 4 bases and J by 0 bases, leaving 6 bases between them. From germline, CDR1 is SGHVS and CDR2 FNYEAQ. The CDR3 covers 14 residues.

V is TRBV10-3 and J is TRBJ1-2; no clear D. Germline V gene lookup returns CDR1 ENHRY and CDR2 SYGVKD. CDR3 length equals 11 residues. V lost 6 bases, J lost 2 bases, and 4 bases lay in between. This chain's CDR3 is CAIRQNYGYTF. As DNA, the CDR3 is TGTGCCATCAGACAGAACTATGGCTACACCTTC.

The chain is built from TRBV7-8 and TRBJ1-2; TRBD1 matches at 9 bases. In germline, CDR1 is SGHVS, CDR2 FQNEAQ. The CDR3 is 15 residues long. Losses at the gene ends were 1 base for V and 5 bases for J; bases not matched to a gene: 5. The CDR3 sequence is CASSLGRDRVYGYTF. The CDR3 coding sequence is TGTGCCAGCAGCTTAGGTCGGGACAGGGTTTATGGCTACACCTTC.

The sample holds one count of this clone. V usage is TRBV27 and J usage is TRBJ1-1; a possible D gene is TRBD1 (5 bases). This CDR3 spans 16 amino acids. V lost 5 bases to trimming and J lost 4 bases, with 20 bases between them. Germline CDR1 and CDR2: MNHEY and SMNVEV (reference sequence). CDR3 residues: CASSPPPGELGTEAFF. The CDR3 bases are TGTGCCAGCAGTCCTCCCCCGGGGGAGCTCGGCACTGAAGCTTTCTTT.

The chain carries TRBV27 and TRBJ1-5, with a tentative D call TRBD1 (6 bases). The germline V and J ends were trimmed by 2 bases and 3 bases, with 11 bases remaining between them. The germline CDR1 and CDR2 sequences are MNHEY and SMNVEV (reference sequence). The CDR3 has 15 residues. This CDR3 reads CASSLVGAANQPQHF. In DNA, the CDR3 is TGTGCCAGCAGTTTAGTGGGGGCTGCCAATCAGCCCCAGCATTTT.

The rearrangement uses TRBV2 and TRBJ2-5; tentatively, D is TRBD2 (6 bases). The CDR3 runs to 14 residues. The V gene's germline CDR1 is SNHLY and CDR2 FYNNEI. The V end was cut by 10 bases, the J end by 1 base, with 16 bases between. In nucleotides, the CDR3 is TGTGCCACCGTCCAGATGCGGGGCCAAGAGACCCAGTACTTC. It yields the protein CATVQMRGQETQYF. Looking up the rest from reference TRBV2 and TRBJ2-5 gives the full variable domain: EPEVTQTPSHQVTQMGQEVILRCVPISNHLYFYWYRQILGQKVEFLVSFYNNEISEKSEIFDDQFSVERPDGSNFTLKIRSTKLEDSAMYFCATVQMRGQETQYFGPGTRLLVL.